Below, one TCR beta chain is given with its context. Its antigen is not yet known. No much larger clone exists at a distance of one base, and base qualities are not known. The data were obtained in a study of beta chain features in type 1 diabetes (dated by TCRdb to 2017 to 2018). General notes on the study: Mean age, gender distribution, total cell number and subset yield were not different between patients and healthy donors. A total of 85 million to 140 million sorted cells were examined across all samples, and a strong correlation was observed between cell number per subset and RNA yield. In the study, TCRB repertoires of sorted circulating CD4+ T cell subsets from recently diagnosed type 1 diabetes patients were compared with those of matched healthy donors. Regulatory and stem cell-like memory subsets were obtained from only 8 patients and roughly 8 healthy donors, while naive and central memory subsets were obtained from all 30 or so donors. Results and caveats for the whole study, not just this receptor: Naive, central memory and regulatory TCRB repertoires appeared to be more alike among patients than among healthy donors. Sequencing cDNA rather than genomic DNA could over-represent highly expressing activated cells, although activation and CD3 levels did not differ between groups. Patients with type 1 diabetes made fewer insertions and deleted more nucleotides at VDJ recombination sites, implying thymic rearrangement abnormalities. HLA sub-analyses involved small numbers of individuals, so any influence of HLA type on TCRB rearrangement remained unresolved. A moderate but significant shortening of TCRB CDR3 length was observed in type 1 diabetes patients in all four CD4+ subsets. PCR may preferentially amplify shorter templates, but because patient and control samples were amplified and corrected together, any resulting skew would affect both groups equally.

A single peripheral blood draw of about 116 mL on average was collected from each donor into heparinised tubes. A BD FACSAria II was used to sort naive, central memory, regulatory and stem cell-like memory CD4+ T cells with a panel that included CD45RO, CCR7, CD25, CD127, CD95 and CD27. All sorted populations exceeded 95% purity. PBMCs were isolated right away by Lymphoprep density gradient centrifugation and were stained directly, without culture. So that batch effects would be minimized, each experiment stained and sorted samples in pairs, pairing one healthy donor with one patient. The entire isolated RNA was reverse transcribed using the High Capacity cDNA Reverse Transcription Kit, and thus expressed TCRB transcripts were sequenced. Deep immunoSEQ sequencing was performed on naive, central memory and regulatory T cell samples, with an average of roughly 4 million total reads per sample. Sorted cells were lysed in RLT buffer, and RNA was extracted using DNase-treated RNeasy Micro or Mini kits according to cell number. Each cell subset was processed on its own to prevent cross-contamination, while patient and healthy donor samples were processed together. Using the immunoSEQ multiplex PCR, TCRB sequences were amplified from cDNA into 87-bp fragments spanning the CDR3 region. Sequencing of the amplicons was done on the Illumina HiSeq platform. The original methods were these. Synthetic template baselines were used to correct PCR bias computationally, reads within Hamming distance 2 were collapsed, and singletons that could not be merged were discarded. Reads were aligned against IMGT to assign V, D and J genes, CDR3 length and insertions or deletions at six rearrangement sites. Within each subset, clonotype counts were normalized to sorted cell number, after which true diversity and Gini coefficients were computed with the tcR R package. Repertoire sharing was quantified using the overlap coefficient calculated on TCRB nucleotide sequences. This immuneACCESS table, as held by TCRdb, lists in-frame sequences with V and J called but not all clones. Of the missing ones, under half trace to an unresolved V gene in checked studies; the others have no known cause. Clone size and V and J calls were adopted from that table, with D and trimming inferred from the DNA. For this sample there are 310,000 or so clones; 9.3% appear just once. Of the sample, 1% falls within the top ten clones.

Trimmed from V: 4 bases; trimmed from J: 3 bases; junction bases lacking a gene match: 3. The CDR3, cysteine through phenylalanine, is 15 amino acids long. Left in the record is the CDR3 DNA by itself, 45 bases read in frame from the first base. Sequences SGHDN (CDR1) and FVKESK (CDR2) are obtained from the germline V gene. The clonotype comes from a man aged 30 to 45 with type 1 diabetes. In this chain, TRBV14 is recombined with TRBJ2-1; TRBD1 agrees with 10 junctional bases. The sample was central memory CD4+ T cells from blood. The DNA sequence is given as TGTGCCAGCAGCCCGCGGACAGGGGGCTACAATGAGCAGTTCTTC. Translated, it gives CASSPRTGGYNEQFF.